What follows is one TCR beta chain and its context. Its antigen is undetermined. This entry comes from a study of persistence of HIV-infected CD4 T cells. In the study overall: Isolated cells were CMV- and HIV-1 Gag-responding CD4+ T cells.

Stimulation used around 10 ug/mL lysate from CMV-infected fibroblasts. CD40L/CD69 double-negative CD45RO-high memory CD4+ T cells were collected. For approximately 17 hours, CD8-depleted PBMCs received anti-CD28/CD49d costimulation, a CD40-blocking antibody and enfuvirtide. This was the immunoSEQ version 4 assay in survey mode. TCRdb's table, derived via immunoSEQ multiplex PCR, lists solely in-frame clones and lacks some. The sample includes 35,000 to 45,000 clones, around 80% seen only once; the top ten take less than 2%. This CDR3 region has 19 residues. Findings and limits, study-wide: Bulk TCR data could not be restricted to HIV-1-infected CMV-responding cells.

The rearrangement uses TRBV21-1 and TRBJ1-2; the table assigns TRBD1, which was not confirmed against the DNA. TRBV21-1 is a pseudogene segment. The material sequenced was CD4+ T cells sorted from PBMCs after roughly 18-hour stimulation, taken from a patient who received antiretroviral therapy. This TCR came from an adult man with HIV who was CMV-seropositive. The CDR3 sequence: CASSKERQGAIGTNYGYTF. In DNA form, the CDR3 reads TGTGCCAGCAGCAAAGAGAGACAGGGGGCCATCGGTACGAACTATGGCTACACCTTC.